This paragraph covers one TCR beta chain sequence. Germline V gene sequence: CDR1 LGHDT, CDR2 YNNKEL (reference sequence). Germline trimming cut 0 bases from V and 0 bases from J; bases unmatched to any gene: 7. The CDR3 is 19 amino acids. This sample stems from a study of blood T cell repertoires in COVID-19. At the level of the study: The study drew acute and convalescent COVID-19 samples from the United States, Italy and Spain.

Residents of under 25 US areas, aged 18 to 89 years, made up the participants. Data came from immunoSEQ multiplex PCR; TCRdb stores just in-frame clones and leaves some out. The table records under 250,000 clones, 75% to 85% of them present only once. The TCR originated in a woman between 50 and 59 years old with acute COVID-19. The chain is built from TRBV3-1 (or the pseudogene TRBV3-2) and TRBJ1-5; 11 nucleotides line up with TRBD1. Sequenced: PBMCs or T cells enriched from blood (not recorded which). CDR3 in DNA: TGTGCCAGCAGCCAAGAACAGGGACAGGGGGTTTGTAGCAATCAGCCCCAGCATTTT. Amino acids: CASSQEQGQGVCSNQPQHF.